Shown below are 16 T cell receptor beta chains from a single sample sequenced in a study of cytomegalovirus exposure and HLA in healthy donors. The PCR employed 60 Vbeta primers together with 13 Jbeta primers. Sequenced by immunoSEQ multiplex PCR; TCRdb stores in-frame clones only, minus some. The sample shows 95,000 to 100,000 clones, roughly 70% of them seen only once. The source material was PBMCs. Receptor source: a man aged 45-65 years in good health and CMV-seronegative.

This clone has a handful of counts. The V call is TRBV27, the J call TRBJ2-3; 7 bases agree with TRBD1. The CDR3 loop spans 14 amino acids. The V gene end was trimmed by 3 bases and the J gene end by 3 bases; junction bases not matched to a gene: 3. Germline CDR1 MNHEY, CDR2 SMNVEV (reference sequence). CDR3 protein: CASSLTGWTDTQYF. The CDR3 region has the DNA TGTGCCAGCAGTTTGACAGGGTGGACAGATACGCAGTATTTT.

The chain carries TRBV7-8 and TRBJ2-6; TRBD1 might be the D (5 bases). From germline, CDR1 is SGHVS and CDR2 FQNEAQ. Trimming took off 4 bases at V and 2 bases at J, with 24 bases between the two ends. The CDR3 length is 20 residues. CDR3 sequence: CASSSQGSGAWYAGANVLTF. The CDR3 region has the DNA TGTGCCAGCAGCTCCCAGGGCTCGGGCGCATGGTATGCTGGGGCCAACGTCCTGACTTTC.

This chain links TRBV9 with TRBJ1-3, with D possibly TRBD1 on 6 matching bases. This CDR3 is built from 14 residues. Trimming took 3 bases from V and 2 from J, leaving 9 bases between them. Germline V lookup: CDR1 SGDLS, CDR2 YYNGEE. The CDR3 DNA follows: TGTGCCAGCAGCGCCCGGGACACTGGAAACACCATATATTTT. Translating gives CASSARDTGNTIYF. Drawing the rest from reference TRBV9 and TRBJ1-3, the complete variable domain is DSGVTQTPKHLITATGQRVTLRCSPRSGDLSVYWYQQSLDQGLQFLIQYYNGEERAKGNILERFSAQQFPDLHSELNLSSLELGDSALYFCASSARDTGNTIYFGEGSWLTVV.

This clone has more than one count but fewer than ten. The chain carries TRBV4-2 and TRBJ1-1, with 8 bases that match TRBD1. The V segment lost 4 bases and the J segment 1 base; nucleotides outside the gene matches: 5. Per germline, CDR1 LGHNA and CDR2 YNFKEQ. The CDR3 has 15 amino acids. The CDR3 nucleotides read TGTGCCAGCAGCCGCTCCGGGACAGGGAACACTGAAGCTTTCTTT. The encoded protein is CASSRSGTGNTEAFF.

The chain employs TRBV18 and TRBJ2-2; 8 nucleotides agree with TRBD2. J lost 3 bases, V lost 6 bases, and 6 bases had no gene match. This CDR3 has 15 amino acids. The germline CDR1 and CDR2 sequences are KGHSH and LQKENI. CDR3 DNA sequence: TGTGCCAGCTCCACGGGAGGGATCCACACCGGGGAGCTGTTTTTT. This sequence encodes CASSTGGIHTGELFF.

The J gene is TRBJ1-2, the V gene TRBV6-1, with D possibly being TRBD1 (6 bases). Germline V gives CDR1 MNHNS, CDR2 SASEGT. Trimming took 3 bases from V and 6 from J, leaving 11 bases between them. The CDR3 is 13 amino acids. CDR3 protein: CASSDRTADGYTF. For the CDR3, the DNA is TGTGCCAGCAGTGACCGGACAGCCGATGGCTACACCTTC.

V is TRBV5-5 and J is TRBJ2-3; a weak D match, TRBD2 (12 bases). This CDR3 comprises 19 residues. CDR1 and CDR2 from the germline V gene are SGHKS and YYEKEE (reference sequence). The V end was cut by 3 bases, the J end by 4 bases, with 27 bases between. The CDR3, as DNA: TGTGCCAGCAGCTCCCGGGACAGGGGGACTAGCGGGCCATCAGATACGCAGTATTTT. Encoded protein: CASSSRDRGTSGPSDTQYF. The entire variable domain, with the rest obtained from reference TRBV5-5 and TRBJ2-3, is as follows: DAGVTQSPTHLIKTRGQQVTLRCSPISGHKSVSWYQQVLGQGPQFIFQYYEKEERGRGNFPDRFSARQFPNYSSELNVNALLLGDSALYLCASSSRDRGTSGPSDTQYFGPGTRLTVL.

V and J are TRBV19 and TRBJ2-3, with 8 bases matching TRBD2. V gave up 1 base and J gave up 4 bases; unmatched junction bases: 7. The length of the CDR3 is 16 residues. Germline V gives CDR1 LNHDA, CDR2 SQIVND (reference sequence). The CDR3 DNA reads TGTGCCAGTAGTATAGTGTCGGCGGGAGGATCAGATACGCAGTATTTT. Protein product: CASSIVSAGGSDTQYF.

This sequence joins TRBV21-1 and TRBJ2-3; TRBD2 is taken as the D call from the table, unchecked against the DNA. TRBV21-1 is noted as a pseudogene. This CDR3 has 16 amino acids. CDR3: CASSTLTSGRADTQYF. CDR3 nucleotide sequence: TGTGCCAGCAGCACCCTGACTAGCGGGAGAGCAGATACGCAGTATTTT.

This chain joins TRBV18 and TRBJ2-2; 11 bases fit TRBD2. This CDR3 has 16 residues. V shed 1 base and J 3 bases; nucleotides not matched to a gene: 1. The germline V gene has CDR1 KGHSH and CDR2 LQKENI. The CDR3 sequence: CASSPQGLADTGELFF. The CDR3 bases are TGTGCCAGCTCACCACAGGGACTAGCGGACACCGGGGAGCTGTTTTTT.

This chain joins TRBV11-2 and TRBJ1-5, with D unresolved. Germline V gives CDR1 SGHAT, CDR2 FQNNGV. V was clipped by 3 bases and J by 4 bases, with 7 bases between them. The CDR3 consists of 13 residues. The CDR3 is CASSLAVNQPQHF. The DNA of the CDR3 is TGTGCCAGCAGCTTGGCCGTTAATCAGCCCCAGCATTTT.

The table lists this clone with a few counts. The chain is built from TRBV29-1 and TRBJ2-2; TRBD2 might be the D (5 bases). From germline, CDR1 is SQVTM and CDR2 ANQGSEA. The CDR3 spans 13 residues. V lost 3 bases and J lost 5, with 10 bases in between. CDR3 bases: TGCAGCGTTGACGCCTCGGGAACCGGGGAGCTGTTTTTT. As protein: CSVDASGTGELFF.

J is TRBJ1-6 and V is TRBV14; D is unclear. V was cut by 5 bases and J by 7 bases, with 9 bases left in between. There are 13 residues in the CDR3. CDR1 and CDR2 from the germline V gene are SGHDN and FVKESK. The CDR3 loop reads CASSRMENSPLHF. The CDR3 nucleotides are TGTGCCAGCAGCAGAATGGAGAATTCACCCCTCCACTTT.

The rearrangement links TRBV19 to TRBJ2-5; TRBD2 might be the D (6 bases). This CDR3 region has 13 residues. Trimming removed 8 bases from V and 1 base from J, with 11 bases in between. CDR1 is LNHDA and CDR2 is SQIVND in the germline V gene (reference sequence). The CDR3 spells CASGGTGQETQYF. In DNA, the CDR3 is TGTGCCAGTGGCGGGACTGGCCAAGAGACCCAGTACTTC. Together with reference TRBV19 and TRBJ2-5, the CDR3 gives the full variable domain: DGGITQSPKYLFRKEGQNVTLSCEQNLNHDAMYWYRQDPGQGLRLIYYSQIVNDFQKGDIAEGYSVSREKKESFPLTVTSAQKNPTAFYLCASGGTGQETQYFGPGTRLLVL.

This clone has a handful of counts. The rearrangement uses TRBV6-1 and TRBJ1-1, with TRBD1 matching 8 bases. V gave up 6 bases and J gave up 1 base; unmatched junction bases: 4. This CDR3 spans 14 amino acids. Per germline, CDR1 MNHNS and CDR2 SASEGT. The CDR3 DNA follows: TGTGCCAGCAGACCTGACAGGGGGAACACTGAAGCTTTCTTT. Translation: CASRPDRGNTEAFF.

The J gene is TRBJ2-2, the V gene TRBV7-3, with 8 bases that match TRBD1. V gave up 4 bases and J gave up 4 bases; unmatched junction bases: 5. This CDR3 has 15 amino acids. CDR1 is SGHTA, CDR2 FQGTGA, per germline. The CDR3 nucleotides are TGTGCCAGCAGCTCCGCAGGGGGCCTCACCGGGGAGCTGTTTTTT. Translating gives CASSSAGGLTGELFF.